Listed here is a single T cell receptor (beta chain). What it binds is not known. The source of the sample is a study of cytomegalovirus exposure and HLA in healthy donors. 60 Vbeta and 13 Jbeta primers were used in PCR. Using immunoSEQ multiplex PCR, the repertoire was profiled, and TCRdb retains in-frame clones only, with some absent. This table holds about 130,000 clones. The CDR3 has 14 residues. The germline CDR1 and CDR2 sequences are SGHRS and YFSETQ. V lost 4 bases and J lost 6, with 15 bases in between. Overall study findings and caveats: No immune exposure information besides CMV serostatus was available. CMV antigen specificity was confirmed in vitro for three CMV-associated chains.

This sequence was found in a man younger than 40 in good health and CMV-seronegative. The sequenced sample consisted of PBMCs. The J gene is TRBJ2-3, the V gene TRBV5-1; D not certain. The DNA for the CDR3 is TGCGCCAGCAGCCCCGGTCCGGAGCAGGATACGCAGTATTTT. It encodes CASSPGPEQDTQYF.